This T cell receptor (beta chain) was obtained from a study of CD8+ T cells in alopecia areata. Overall study findings and caveats: Scalp repertoires also include resident alphabeta T cells from normal skin. Uncertainty remains about how baseline CD8+ expansion links to response, with one nonresponder. Under tofacitinib, fewer expanded CD8+ clones appeared among the top 100 scalp clones.

Extracted from the samples, RNA was reverse transcribed into cDNA to serve as the sequencing template. Some clones are missing from TCRdb's copy, which holds only in-frame ones; the method was immunoSEQ multiplex PCR. The sample holds 160,000 or so clones; around three fifths are singletons and the top ten take around 0.91%. This CDR3 has 14 amino acids. Trimming pared 7 bases from V and 6 bases from J, leaving 21 bases between. Germline CDR1 reads SQVTM; CDR2 reads ANQGSEA. To note about this clone: As yet, its antigen is unknown.

Sample treatment: oral pan-JAK inhibitor, 5-10 mg twice daily. Sorted out of PBMCs were CD4+ T cells and CD8+ T cells. The sequencing here drew on CD4+ T cells sorted from blood, taken at week 4, from a patient treated with tofacitinib. The genes are TRBV29-1 and TRBJ1-1, with D perhaps TRBD1 (5 bases). The source of this sequence is a human donor with alopecia areata. CDR3 amino acids: CSALLDPRGSEAFF. The DNA for the CDR3 is TGCAGCGCCCTCCTCGACCCGAGGGGCTCTGAAGCTTTCTTT. The complete variable domain, with remaining parts taken from reference TRBV29-1 and TRBJ1-1, reads SAVISQKPSRDICQRGTSLTIQCQVDSQVTMMFWYRQQPGQSLTLIATANQGSEATYESGFVIDKFPISRPNLTFSTLTVSNMSPEDSSIYLCSALLDPRGSEAFFGQGTRLTVV.